This T cell receptor (beta chain) emerged from a study of regulatory T cells in long-lasting Graves disease. Study-wide points: Persistent disease preferred TRBV28, TRBJ1-2 and TRBJ2-5.

The time point denotes: newly diagnosed GD, antithyroid drugs for less than 3 months. Scientists built the TCR library using RNA that was extracted from PBMCs. V lost 3 bases to trimming and J lost 0 bases; unmatched junction nucleotides: 25. The CDR3 is made up of 22 amino acids. Germline V gene sequence: CDR1 MDHEN, CDR2 SYDVKM. Construction of TCR beta libraries relied on iRepertoire HTBI primers and on Arm-PCR targeting CDR3 regions. Via MiXCR, TCRdb re-called the multiplex PCR reads, giving one row per CDR3 protein. The sample yields around 460,000 distinct CDR3 sequences, 13% to 15% seen once. This clonotype was seen at least ten times. Its target is not known. These sequences were also reported in another study, on T cells in Graves' hyperthyroidism and ophthalmopathy. That source reports: Criteria for exclusion of patients were uncontrolled infection, other autoimmune disease, pregnancy or lactation. Ophthalmopathy was model-predicted a median roughly 6.5 months pre-onset.

The chain combines TRBV28 with TRBJ2-5, with TRBD2 identical over 7 bases. This receptor was identified in a woman aged 50 to 60 with Graves disease. The sequencing here drew on peripheral blood mononuclear cells (PBMCs), taken at new diagnosis, from a patient treated with antithyroid drugs. The CDR3, as DNA: TGTGCCAGCAGTTTCCCCCCCGAACGGGGGAGGGAAAATCAGGCCAACCAAGAGACCCAGTACTTC. This sequence encodes CASSFPPERGRENQANQETQYF.